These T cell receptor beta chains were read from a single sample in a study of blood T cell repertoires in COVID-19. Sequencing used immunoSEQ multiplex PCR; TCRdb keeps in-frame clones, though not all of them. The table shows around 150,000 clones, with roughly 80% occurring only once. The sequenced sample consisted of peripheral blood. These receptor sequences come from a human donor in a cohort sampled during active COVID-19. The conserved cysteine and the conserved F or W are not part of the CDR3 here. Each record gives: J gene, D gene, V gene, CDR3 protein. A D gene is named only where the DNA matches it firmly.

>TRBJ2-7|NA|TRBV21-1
ASSKELRQSVHYEQY
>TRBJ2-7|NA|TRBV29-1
SVDKGGSRGEQY
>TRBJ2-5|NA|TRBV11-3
ASSSTGTSQETQY
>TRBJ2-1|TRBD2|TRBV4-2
ASSQEPGGGTSGYNEQF
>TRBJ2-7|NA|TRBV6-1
ASSESTYEQY
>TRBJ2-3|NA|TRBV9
ASSVLTTGDTQY
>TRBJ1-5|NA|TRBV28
ASSLGGHNQPQH
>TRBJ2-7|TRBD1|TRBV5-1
ASSLATGTGGEQY
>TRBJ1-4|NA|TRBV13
ASSLGGTYEKLF
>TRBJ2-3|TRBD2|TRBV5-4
ASSRPGLELDTQY
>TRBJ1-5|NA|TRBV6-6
ASRSGVRGQPQH
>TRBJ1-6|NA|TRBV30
AWSKKPPGVQNSPLH
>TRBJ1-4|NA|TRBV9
ASSPLGGREKLF
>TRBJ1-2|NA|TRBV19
ASSAPGNYYGYT
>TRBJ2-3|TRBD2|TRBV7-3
ASSRAGGSTDTQY
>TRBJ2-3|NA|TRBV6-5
ASSLRGDTQY
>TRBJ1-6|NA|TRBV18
ASSPKTDSNSPLH
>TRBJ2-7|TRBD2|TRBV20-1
SASGITGTSSYEQY
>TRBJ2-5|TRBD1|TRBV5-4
ASSRPDRAETQY
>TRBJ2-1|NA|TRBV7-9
ASSPIQGRYDEQF
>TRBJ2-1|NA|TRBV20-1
SASGVNEQF
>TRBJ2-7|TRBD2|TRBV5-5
ASSLTSATYEQY
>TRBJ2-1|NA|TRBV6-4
ASRAEEVGGEQF
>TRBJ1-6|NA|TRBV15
ATSLEGGGGSPLH
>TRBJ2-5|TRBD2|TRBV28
ASSSPGLGETQY
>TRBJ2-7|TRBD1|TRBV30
AWEPGTASREQY
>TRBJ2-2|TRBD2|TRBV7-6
ASSLAPSGGTNTGELF
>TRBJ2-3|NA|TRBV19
ASSTGRFITDAQY
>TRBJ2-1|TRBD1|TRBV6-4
ASSDSGQGIDEQF
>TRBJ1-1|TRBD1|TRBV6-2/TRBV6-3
ASSSRGVNTEAF
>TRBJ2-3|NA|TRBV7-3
ASSPTSLGTQY
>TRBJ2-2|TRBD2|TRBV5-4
ASSSSGGARGTGELF
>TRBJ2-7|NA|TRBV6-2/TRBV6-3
ASSYSSRTLFYEQY
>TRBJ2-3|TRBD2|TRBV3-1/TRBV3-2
ASSQAPGLESDTQY
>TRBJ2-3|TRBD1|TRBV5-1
ASSEFAGGGADTQY
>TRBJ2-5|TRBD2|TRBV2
ASSQSGENQETQY
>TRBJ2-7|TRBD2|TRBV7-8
ASSFGTSGASSYEQY
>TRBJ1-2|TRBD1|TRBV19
ASTPTGAGRVYGYT
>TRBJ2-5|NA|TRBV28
ASSPKETQY
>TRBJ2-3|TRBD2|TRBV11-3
ASSLGASGGLGGVDTQY
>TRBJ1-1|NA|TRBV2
ASRRISPIGAEAF
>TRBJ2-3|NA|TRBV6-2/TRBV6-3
ASSYLSRTDTQY
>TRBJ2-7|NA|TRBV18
ASSPSNLGSSYEQY
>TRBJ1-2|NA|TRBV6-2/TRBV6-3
ASSYPRYGYT
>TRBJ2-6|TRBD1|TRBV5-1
ASSVGQSGANVLT
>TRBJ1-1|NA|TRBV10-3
AISEITGGGAF
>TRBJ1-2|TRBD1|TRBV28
ASSSTPGQPKGGYT